These T cell receptor beta chains were read from a single sample in a study of blood T cell repertoires in COVID-19. Sequenced by immunoSEQ multiplex PCR; TCRdb stores in-frame clones only, minus some. There are a few hundred thousand clones in the sample; about 90% occur only once, and roughly 6.5% lies in the top ten. Sequenced input: peripheral blood. All receptors come from a man aged 18 to 30 who had recovered from COVID-19. CDR3s include the opening cysteine and the closing phenylalanine or tryptophan. The D gene is left open where the match is weak. Expanded clones get a size class; other rows say once, few or many, or leave the size out.

J: TRBJ1-4
size: .
V: TRBV4-2
D: .
CDR3: CASSQGGGSTNEKLFF
DNA: TGTGCCAGCAGCCAAGGTGGAGGGTCGACTAATGAAAAACTGTTTTTT

J: TRBJ1-5
size: .
V: TRBV5-6
D: .
CDR3: CASSLAAGGNQPQHF
DNA: TGTGCCAGCAGCTTGGCTGCAGGTGGCAATCAGCCCCAGCATTTT

J: TRBJ2-7
size: .
V: TRBV29-1
D: TRBD1
CDR3: CSVATGATTYEQYF
DNA: TGCAGCGTTGCAACAGGGGCTACCACCTACGAGCAGTACTTC

J: TRBJ1-1
size: .
V: TRBV6-5
D: .
CDR3: CASSYSGGAEAFF
DNA: TGTGCCAGCAGCTACAGCGGTGGGGCTGAAGCTTTCTTT

J: TRBJ2-7
size: .
V: TRBV7-8
D: .
CDR3: CASSLGWNRDHEQYF
DNA: TGTGCCAGCAGCCTAGGCTGGAACAGGGACCACGAGCAGTACTTC

J: TRBJ1-5
size: .
V: TRBV29-1
D: .
CDR3: CSVGEFNQPQHF
DNA: TGCAGCGTTGGCGAATTCAATCAGCCCCAGCATTTT

J: TRBJ2-7
size: .
V: TRBV10-3
D: TRBD1
CDR3: CAISEGTDYEQYF
DNA: TGTGCCATCAGTGAAGGGACAGACTACGAGCAGTACTTC

J: TRBJ2-4
size: .
V: TRBV12-3/TRBV12-4
D: .
CDR3: CASSFRGPPVQYF
DNA: TGTGCCAGCAGTTTCCGAGGCCCTCCCGTTCAGTACTTC

J: TRBJ2-7
size: .
V: TRBV7-2
D: .
CDR3: CASSLGSVSSYEQYF
DNA: TGTGCCAGCAGCTTAGGGAGCGTCAGCTCCTACGAGCAGTACTTC

J: TRBJ1-1
size: .
V: TRBV10-3
D: TRBD1
CDR3: CAISERQGGPNTEAFF
DNA: TGTGCCATCAGTGAGAGACAGGGTGGCCCCAACACTGAAGCTTTCTTT

J: TRBJ1-1
size: .
V: TRBV6-1
D: .
CDR3: CASSESRGSAEAFF
DNA: TGTGCCAGCAGTGAATCCAGGGGATCTGCTGAAGCTTTCTTT

J: TRBJ2-5
size: .
V: TRBV5-1
D: TRBD2
CDR3: CASSSGLAGGTETQYF
DNA: TGCGCCAGCAGCTCGGGACTAGCGGGAGGTACGGAGACCCAGTACTTC

J: TRBJ1-5
size: .
V: TRBV6-2/TRBV6-3
D: TRBD1
CDR3: CASSSQGPTSLSNQPQHF
DNA: TGTGCCAGCAGTTCACAGGGGCCAACCTCCCTTAGCAATCAGCCCCAGCATTTT

J: TRBJ1-3
size: .
V: TRBV30
D: .
CDR3: CAWSPQGGENTIYF
DNA: TGTGCCTGGAGTCCCCAGGGAGGAGAGAACACCATATATTTT

J: TRBJ2-7
size: .
V: TRBV5-1
D: .
CDR3: CASTPRTGSEQYF
DNA: TGCGCCAGCACCCCCAGGACGGGGTCCGAGCAGTACTTC

J: TRBJ2-2
size: .
V: TRBV5-1
D: TRBD2
CDR3: CASSLAGGNTGELFF
DNA: TGCGCCAGCAGCTTGGCGGGGGGGAACACCGGGGAGCTGTTTTTT

J: TRBJ2-7
size: .
V: TRBV5-8
D: .
CDR3: CASSLGRSYEQYF
DNA: TGTGCCAGCAGCTTGGGCAGATCCTACGAGCAGTACTTC

J: TRBJ2-7
size: .
V: TRBV5-6
D: TRBD1
CDR3: CASSLFGTGGFYEQYF
DNA: TGTGCCAGCAGCTTGTTTGGGACAGGGGGCTTTTACGAGCAGTACTTC

J: TRBJ2-5
size: .
V: TRBV5-1
D: .
CDR3: CASSPLWGAGRETQYF
DNA: TGCGCCAGCAGCCCCCTGTGGGGCGCAGGCAGGGAGACCCAGTACTTC

J: TRBJ2-7
size: .
V: TRBV6-6
D: TRBD2
CDR3: CASSPQPPWAGAYEQYF
DNA: TGTGCCAGCAGTCCACAGCCTCCTTGGGCGGGAGCCTACGAGCAGTACTTC

J: TRBJ1-1
size: .
V: TRBV9
D: TRBD1
CDR3: CASGGQLNTEAFF
DNA: TGTGCCAGCGGGGGACAGCTGAACACTGAAGCTTTCTTT

J: TRBJ1-5
size: .
V: TRBV6-1
D: TRBD1
CDR3: CASSETGGQPQHF
DNA: TGTGCCAGCAGTGAAACAGGGGGTCAGCCCCAGCATTTT

J: TRBJ1-1
size: .
V: TRBV6-5
D: .
CDR3: CASSLVTEAFF
DNA: TGTGCCAGCTCCTTAGTCACTGAAGCTTTCTTT

J: TRBJ2-7
size: .
V: TRBV9
D: TRBD1
CDR3: CASSVLGQGDEQYF
DNA: TGTGCCAGCAGCGTCCTGGGACAGGGGGACGAGCAGTACTTC

J: TRBJ1-1
size: once
V: TRBV10-3
D: TRBD1
CDR3: CAIRGQGGTEAFF
DNA: TGTGCCATCAGGGGGCAGGGGGGCACTGAAGCTTTCTTT

J: TRBJ1-2
size: .
V: TRBV10-2
D: .
CDR3: CASSENRGLYGYTF
DNA: TGCGCCAGCAGTGAAAATCGGGGGTTGTATGGCTACACCTTC

J: TRBJ2-5
size: .
V: TRBV29-1
D: .
CDR3: CSVEDEKKRLGWGTQYF
DNA: TGCAGCGTTGAAGACGAAAAAAAGCGACTAGGATGGGGGACCCAGTACTTC

J: TRBJ1-5
size: .
V: TRBV5-8
D: .
CDR3: CASSSGGDLMGNQPQHF
DNA: TGTGCCAGCAGCTCGGGGGGGGATTTGATGGGCAATCAGCCCCAGCATTTT

J: TRBJ2-2
size: once
V: TRBV27
D: TRBD1
CDR3: CASSSAGGANTGELFF
DNA: TGTGCCAGCAGTTCGGCAGGGGGCGCGAACACCGGGGAGCTGTTTTTT

J: TRBJ2-3
size: .
V: TRBV4-2
D: TRBD2
CDR3: CASSAPGGPHPGTQYF
DNA: TGTGCCAGCAGCGCCCCGGGGGGACCCCACCCGGGAACGCAGTATTTT

J: TRBJ2-1
size: .
V: TRBV21-1
D: .
CDR3: CADSNRGSHNEQFF
DNA: TGTGCCGACAGTAACAGGGGGTCCCACAATGAGCAGTTCTTC

J: TRBJ2-3
size: .
V: TRBV2
D: TRBD2
CDR3: CASRVAGGITDTQYF
DNA: TGTGCCAGCAGAGTAGCGGGGGGAATCACAGATACGCAGTATTTT

J: TRBJ1-5
size: .
V: TRBV13
D: .
CDR3: CASSSREGQRRLSSNQPQHF
DNA: TGTGCCAGCAGCTCACGGGAGGGTCAGAGGAGATTAAGTAGCAATCAGCCCCAGCATTTT

J: TRBJ1-5
size: .
V: TRBV18
D: .
CDR3: CASSPQGDSNQPQHF
DNA: TGTGCCAGCTCACCACAGGGAGACAGCAATCAGCCCCAGCATTTT

J: TRBJ1-1
size: .
V: TRBV6-5
D: TRBD1
CDR3: CASSYTGQGWSEAFF
DNA: TGTGCCAGCAGTTACACGGGACAGGGATGGTCTGAAGCTTTCTTT